This T cell receptor (beta chain) comes out of a study of vaccination and CD4 T cells after COVID-19. Study at large: Nasal swab PCR detected SARS-CoV-2 in convalescent patients; 9 or 10 had mild disease, one severe. Median time from second vaccine dose to sampling was just over 70 days (14 to 241).

Stated treatment: roughly 10-day PBMC culture with coronavirus spike peptide pools or control peptides (ViraFEST assay). Patients returned positive PCR results between March and December 2020, earlier than US Alpha, Beta and Delta variants. The Oncomine TCR Beta short-read assay was applied to DNA of cultured CD4+ T cells. Using its own MiXCR run on the PCR reads, TCRdb lists one record per CDR3 protein. The table has fewer than 20,000 distinct CDR3 sequences, 50% to 75% seen once. This clonotype was seen a few times. Its specificity is unknown. Germline lookup yields CDR1 MNHEY and CDR2 SMNVEV (reference sequence). V was trimmed by 5 bases and J by 3 bases, leaving 16 bases between them. The length of the CDR3 is 15 residues. General study points: A relatively small number of convalescent patients were studied, and no early post-infection timepoints were included.

V usage is TRBV27 and J usage is TRBJ1-2; no reliable D call. The sample was CD4+ T cells from blood, cultured in vitro. The TCR was taken from a human donor who had recovered from COVID-19. The chain's CDR3 is CASSEFGSSDYGYTF. CDR3 nucleotides: TGTGCCAGCAGTGAGTTTGGGAGCTCGGACTATGGCTACACCTTC.